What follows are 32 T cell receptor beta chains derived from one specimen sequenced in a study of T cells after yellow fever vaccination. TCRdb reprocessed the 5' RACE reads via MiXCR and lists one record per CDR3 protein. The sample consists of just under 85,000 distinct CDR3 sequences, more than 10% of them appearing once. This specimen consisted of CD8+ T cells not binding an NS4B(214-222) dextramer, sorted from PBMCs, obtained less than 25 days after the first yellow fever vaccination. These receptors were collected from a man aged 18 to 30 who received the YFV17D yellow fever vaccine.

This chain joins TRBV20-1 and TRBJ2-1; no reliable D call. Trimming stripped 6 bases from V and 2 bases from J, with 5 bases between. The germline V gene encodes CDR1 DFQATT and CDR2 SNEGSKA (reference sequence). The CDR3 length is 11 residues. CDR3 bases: TGCAGTGCGACTCCCTACAATGAGCAGTTCTTC. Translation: CSATPYNEQFF.

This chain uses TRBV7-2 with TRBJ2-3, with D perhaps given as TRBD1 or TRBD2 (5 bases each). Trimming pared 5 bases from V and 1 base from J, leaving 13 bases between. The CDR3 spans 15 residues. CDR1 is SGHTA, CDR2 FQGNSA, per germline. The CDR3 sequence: CASSHLWGRTDTQYF. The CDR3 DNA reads TGTGCCAGCAGCCATCTCTGGGGACGCACAGATACGCAGTATTTT. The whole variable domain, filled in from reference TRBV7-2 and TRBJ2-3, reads GAGVSQSPSNKVTEKGKDVELRCDPISGHTALYWYRQSLGQGLEFLIYFQGNSAPDKSGLPSDRFSAERTGGSVSTLTIQRTQQEDSAVYLCASSHLWGRTDTQYFGPGTRLTVL.

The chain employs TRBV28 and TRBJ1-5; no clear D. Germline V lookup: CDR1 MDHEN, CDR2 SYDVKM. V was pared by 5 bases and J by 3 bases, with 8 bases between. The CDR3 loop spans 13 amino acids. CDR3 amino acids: CASSSTFNQPQHF. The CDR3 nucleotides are TGTGCCAGCAGTAGTACCTTCAATCAGCCCCAGCATTTT.

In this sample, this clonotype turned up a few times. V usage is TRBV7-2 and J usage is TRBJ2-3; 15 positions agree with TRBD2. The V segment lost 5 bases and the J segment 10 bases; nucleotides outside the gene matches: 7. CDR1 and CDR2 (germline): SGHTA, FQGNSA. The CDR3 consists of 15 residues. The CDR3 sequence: CASSPWTSGGGAQYF. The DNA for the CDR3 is TGTGCCAGCAGCCCCTGGACTAGCGGGGGGGGTGCGCAGTATTTT.

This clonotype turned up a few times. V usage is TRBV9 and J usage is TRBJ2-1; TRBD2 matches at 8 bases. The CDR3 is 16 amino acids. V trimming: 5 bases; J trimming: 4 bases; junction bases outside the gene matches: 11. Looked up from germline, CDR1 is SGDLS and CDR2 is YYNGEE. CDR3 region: CASRPSHGTRYNEQFF. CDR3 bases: TGTGCCAGCAGACCGTCTCATGGGACTAGGTACAATGAGCAGTTCTTC.

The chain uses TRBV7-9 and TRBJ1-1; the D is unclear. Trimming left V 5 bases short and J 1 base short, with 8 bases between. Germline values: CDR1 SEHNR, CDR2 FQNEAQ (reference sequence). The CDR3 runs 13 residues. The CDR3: CASSISENTEAFF. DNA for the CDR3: TGTGCCAGCAGCATTTCAGAGAACACTGAAGCTTTCTTT.

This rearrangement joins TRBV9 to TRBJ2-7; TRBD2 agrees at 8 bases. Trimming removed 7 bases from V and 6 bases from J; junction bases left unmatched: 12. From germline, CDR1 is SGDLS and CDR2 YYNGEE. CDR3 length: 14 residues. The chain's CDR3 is CASGPGGGLGEQYF. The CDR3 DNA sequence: TGTGCCAGCGGTCCGGGGGGGGGCCTGGGCGAGCAGTACTTC.

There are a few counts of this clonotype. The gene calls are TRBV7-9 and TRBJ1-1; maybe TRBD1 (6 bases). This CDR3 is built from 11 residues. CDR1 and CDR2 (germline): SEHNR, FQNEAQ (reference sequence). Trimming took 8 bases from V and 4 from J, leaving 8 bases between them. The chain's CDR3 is CASEGGTEAFF. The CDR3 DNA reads TGTGCCAGCGAGGGGGGCACTGAAGCTTTCTTT. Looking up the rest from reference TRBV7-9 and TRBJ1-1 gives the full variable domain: DTGVSQNPRHKITKRGQNVTFRCDPISEHNRLYWYRQTLGQGPEFLTYFQNEAQLEKSRLLSDRFSAERPKGSFSTLEIQRTEQGDSAMYLCASEGGTEAFFGQGTRLTVV.

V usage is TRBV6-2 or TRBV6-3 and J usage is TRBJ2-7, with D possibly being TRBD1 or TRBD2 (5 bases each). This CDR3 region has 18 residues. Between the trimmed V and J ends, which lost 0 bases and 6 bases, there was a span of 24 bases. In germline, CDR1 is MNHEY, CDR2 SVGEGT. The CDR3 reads CASSYSLLGESVFAEQYV. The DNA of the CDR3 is TGTGCCAGCAGTTACTCCCTGCTGGGGGAGTCCGTGTTCGCCGAGCAGTACGTC.

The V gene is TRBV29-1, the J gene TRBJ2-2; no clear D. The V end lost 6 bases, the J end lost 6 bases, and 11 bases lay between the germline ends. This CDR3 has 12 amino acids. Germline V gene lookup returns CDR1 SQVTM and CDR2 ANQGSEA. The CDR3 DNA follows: TGCAGCGTCGACCCTGGGCCCGGGGAGCTGTTTTTT. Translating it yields CSVDPGPGELFF.

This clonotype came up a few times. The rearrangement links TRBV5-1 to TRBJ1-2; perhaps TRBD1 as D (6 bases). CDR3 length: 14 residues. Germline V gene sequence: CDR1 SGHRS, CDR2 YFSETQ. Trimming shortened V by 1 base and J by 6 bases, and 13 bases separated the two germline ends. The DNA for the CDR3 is TGCGCCAGCAGCTTGCCCGGGGGCCTGGATGGCTACACCTTC. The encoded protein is CASSLPGGLDGYTF. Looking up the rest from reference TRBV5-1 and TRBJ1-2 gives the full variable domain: KAGVTQTPRYLIKTRGQQVTLSCSPISGHRSVSWYQQTPGQGLQFLFEYFSETQRNKGNFPGRFSGRQFSNSRSEMNVSTLELGDSALYLCASSLPGGLDGYTFGSGTRLTVV.

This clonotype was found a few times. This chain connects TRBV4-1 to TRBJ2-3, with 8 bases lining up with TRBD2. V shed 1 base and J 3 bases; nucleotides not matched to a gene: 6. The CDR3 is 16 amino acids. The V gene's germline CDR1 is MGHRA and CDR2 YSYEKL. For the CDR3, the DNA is TGCGCCAGCAGCCAAGTTACGGGGGGGGGAACAGATACGCAGTATTTT. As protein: CASSQVTGGGTDTQYF.

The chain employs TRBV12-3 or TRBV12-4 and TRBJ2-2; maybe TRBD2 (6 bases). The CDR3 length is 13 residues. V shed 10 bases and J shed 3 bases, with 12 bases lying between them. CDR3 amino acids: CATWGEDTGELFF. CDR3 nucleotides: TGTGCCACCTGGGGGGAGGACACCGGGGAGCTGTTTTTT.

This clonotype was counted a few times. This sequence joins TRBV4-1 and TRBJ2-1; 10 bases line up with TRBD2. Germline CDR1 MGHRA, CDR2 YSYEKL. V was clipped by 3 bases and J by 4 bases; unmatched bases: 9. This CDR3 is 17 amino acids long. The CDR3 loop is CASSHMLAGGNYNEQFF. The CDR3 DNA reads TGCGCCAGCAGCCATATGTTAGCGGGGGGTAATTACAATGAGCAGTTCTTC.

The CDR3 loop is CSAEESGDSTDTQYF. DNA of the CDR3: TGCAGTGCTGAGGAGTCCGGGGACAGCACAGATACGCAGTATTTT. This chain connects TRBV20-1 to TRBJ2-3; D tentatively fits TRBD1 or TRBD2 (5 bases each). The CDR3 runs to 15 residues. Per the germline V gene, CDR1 is DFQATT and CDR2 is SNEGSKA (reference sequence). Trimming took off 5 bases at V and 0 bases at J, with 15 bases between the two ends.

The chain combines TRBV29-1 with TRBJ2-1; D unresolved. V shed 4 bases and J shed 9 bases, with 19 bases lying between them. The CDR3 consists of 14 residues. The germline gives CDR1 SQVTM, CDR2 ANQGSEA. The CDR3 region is CSVVRAGRGSEQFF. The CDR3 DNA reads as TGCAGCGTTGTTCGGGCAGGCCGCGGAAGTGAGCAGTTCTTC.

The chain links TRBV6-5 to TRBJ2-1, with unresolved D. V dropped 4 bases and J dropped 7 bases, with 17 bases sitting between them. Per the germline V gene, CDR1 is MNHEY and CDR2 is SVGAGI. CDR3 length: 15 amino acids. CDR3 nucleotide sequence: TGTGCCAGCAGTTTGTTAACTGGGGTTGGGAATGAGCAGTTCTTC. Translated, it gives CASSLLTGVGNEQFF.

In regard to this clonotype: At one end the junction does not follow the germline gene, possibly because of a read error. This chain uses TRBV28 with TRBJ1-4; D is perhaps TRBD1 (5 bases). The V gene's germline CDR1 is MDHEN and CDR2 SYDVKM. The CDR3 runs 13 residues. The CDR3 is CASSPRVDEQLFF. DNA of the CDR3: TGTGCCAGCAGTCCCAGGGTTGATGAACAACTGTTTTTT.

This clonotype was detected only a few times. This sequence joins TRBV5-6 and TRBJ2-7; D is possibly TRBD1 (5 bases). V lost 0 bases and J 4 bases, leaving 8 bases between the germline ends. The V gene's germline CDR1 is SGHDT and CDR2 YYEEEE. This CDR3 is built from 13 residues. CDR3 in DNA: TGTGCCAGCAGCTTGGGGACACCTTACGAGCAGTACTTC. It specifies CASSLGTPYEQYF. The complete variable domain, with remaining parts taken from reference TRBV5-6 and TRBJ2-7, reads DAGVTQSPTHLIKTRGQQVTLRCSPKSGHDTVSWYQQALGQGPQFIFQYYEEEERQRGNFPDRFSGHQFPNYSSELNVNALLLGDSALYLCASSLGTPYEQYFGPGTRLTVT.

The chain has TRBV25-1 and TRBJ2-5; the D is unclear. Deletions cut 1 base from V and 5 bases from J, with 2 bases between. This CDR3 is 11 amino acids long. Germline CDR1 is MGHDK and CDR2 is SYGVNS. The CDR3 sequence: CASSESETQYF. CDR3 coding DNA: TGTGCCAGCAGTGAATCGGAGACCCAGTACTTC. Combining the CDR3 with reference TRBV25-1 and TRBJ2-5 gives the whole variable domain EADIYQTPRYLVIGTGKKITLECSQTMGHDKMYWYQQDPGMELHLIHYSYGVNSTEKGDLSSESTVSRIRTEHFPLTLESARPSHTSQYLCASSESETQYFGPGTRLLVL.

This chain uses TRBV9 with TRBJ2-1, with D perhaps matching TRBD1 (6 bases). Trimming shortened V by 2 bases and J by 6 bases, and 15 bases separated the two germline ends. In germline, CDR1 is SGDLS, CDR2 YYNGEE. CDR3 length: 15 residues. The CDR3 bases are TGTGCCAGCAGCGTTGGGACACAGCCTGTCAATGAGCAGTTCTTC. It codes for CASSVGTQPVNEQFF.

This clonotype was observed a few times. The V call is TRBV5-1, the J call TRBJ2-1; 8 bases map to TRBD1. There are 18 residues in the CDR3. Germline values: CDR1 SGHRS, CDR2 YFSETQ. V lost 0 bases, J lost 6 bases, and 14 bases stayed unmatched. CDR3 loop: CASSLAPLDREVLNEQFF. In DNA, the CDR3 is TGCGCCAGCAGCTTGGCCCCACTGGACAGGGAGGTCCTCAATGAGCAGTTCTTC.

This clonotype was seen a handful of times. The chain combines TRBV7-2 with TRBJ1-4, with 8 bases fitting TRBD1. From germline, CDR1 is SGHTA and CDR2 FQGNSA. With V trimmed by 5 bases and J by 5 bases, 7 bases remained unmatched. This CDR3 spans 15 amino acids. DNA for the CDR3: TGTGCCAGCAGCCTGACAGGGGTTTGGAATGAAAAACTGTTTTTT. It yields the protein CASSLTGVWNEKLFF.

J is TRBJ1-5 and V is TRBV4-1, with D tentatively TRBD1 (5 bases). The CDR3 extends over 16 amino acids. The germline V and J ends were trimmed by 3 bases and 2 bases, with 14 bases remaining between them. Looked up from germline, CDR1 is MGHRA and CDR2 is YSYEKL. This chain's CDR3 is CASSQVLTGRNQPQHF. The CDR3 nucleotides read TGCGCCAGCAGCCAGGTTCTAACAGGACGCAATCAGCCCCAGCATTTT.

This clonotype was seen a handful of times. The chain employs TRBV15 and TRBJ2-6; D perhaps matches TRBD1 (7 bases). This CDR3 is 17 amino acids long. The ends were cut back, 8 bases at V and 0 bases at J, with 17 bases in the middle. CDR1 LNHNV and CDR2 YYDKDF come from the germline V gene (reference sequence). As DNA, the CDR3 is TGTGCCACCGGTCAGGGGGGAAGTTTCTCTGGGGCCAACGTCCTGACTTTC. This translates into CATGQGGSFSGANVLTF.

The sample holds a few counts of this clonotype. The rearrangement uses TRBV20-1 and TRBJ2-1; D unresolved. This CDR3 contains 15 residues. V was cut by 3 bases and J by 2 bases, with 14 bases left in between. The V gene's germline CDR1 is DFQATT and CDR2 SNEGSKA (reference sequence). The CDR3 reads CSASLYSSTYNEQFF. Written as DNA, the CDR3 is TGCAGTGCTAGTTTATATAGCTCAACCTACAATGAGCAGTTCTTC.

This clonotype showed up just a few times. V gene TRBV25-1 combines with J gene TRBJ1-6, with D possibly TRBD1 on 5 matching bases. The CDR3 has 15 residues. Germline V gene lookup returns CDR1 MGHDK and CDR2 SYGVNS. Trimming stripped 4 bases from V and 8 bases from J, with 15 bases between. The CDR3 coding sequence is TGTGCCAGCAGTGTGGGGGTACGGGGAGATTCACCCCTCCACTTT. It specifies CASSVGVRGDSPLHF.

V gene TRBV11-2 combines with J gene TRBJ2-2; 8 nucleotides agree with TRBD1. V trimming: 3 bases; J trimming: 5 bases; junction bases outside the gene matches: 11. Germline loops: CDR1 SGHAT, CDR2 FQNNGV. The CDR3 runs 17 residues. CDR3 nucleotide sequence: TGTGCCAGCAGCTTGACATGGACAGGGTGGGGGACCGGGGAGCTGTTTTTT. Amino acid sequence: CASSLTWTGWGTGELFF.

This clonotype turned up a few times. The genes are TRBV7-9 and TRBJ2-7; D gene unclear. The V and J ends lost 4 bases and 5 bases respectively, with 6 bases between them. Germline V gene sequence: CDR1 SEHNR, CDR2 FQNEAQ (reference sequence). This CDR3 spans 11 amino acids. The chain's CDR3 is CASSWSDEQYF. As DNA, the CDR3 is TGTGCCAGCAGCTGGAGTGACGAGCAGTACTTC.

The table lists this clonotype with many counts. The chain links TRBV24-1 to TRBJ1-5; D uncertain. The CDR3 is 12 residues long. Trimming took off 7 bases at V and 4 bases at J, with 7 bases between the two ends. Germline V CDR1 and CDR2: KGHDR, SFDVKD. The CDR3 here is CATRHKNQPQHF. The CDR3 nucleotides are TGTGCCACCAGGCACAAGAATCAGCCCCAGCATTTT.

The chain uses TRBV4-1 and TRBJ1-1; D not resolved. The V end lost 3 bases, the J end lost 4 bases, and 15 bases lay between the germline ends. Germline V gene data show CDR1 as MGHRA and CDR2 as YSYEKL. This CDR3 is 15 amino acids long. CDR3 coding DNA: TGCGCCAGCAGCCATCCCCACAGCTCGAGCACTGAAGCTTTCTTT. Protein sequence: CASSHPHSSSTEAFF.

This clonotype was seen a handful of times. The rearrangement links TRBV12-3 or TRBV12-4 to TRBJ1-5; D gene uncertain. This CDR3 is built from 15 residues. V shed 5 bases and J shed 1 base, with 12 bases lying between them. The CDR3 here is CASSPTPGSNQPQHF. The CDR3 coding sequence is TGTGCCAGCAGTCCTACCCCGGGGAGCAATCAGCCCCAGCATTTT.